This TCR beta chain was recorded in a study of Ad26.COV2.S vaccination and SARS-CoV-2 variants. As for the study in general: Intramuscular Ad26.COV2.S doses were given once or twice, 56 days apart. Study outcomes and limitations: Analytic work on TCR breadth and depth might have understated the full extent of total T cell responses. Substantial breadth was reported for post-vaccination spike-specific CD8+ and CD4+ T cells. Comparable non-spike TCR breadth was observed in vaccine and placebo recipients.

The CDR3 consists of 13 residues. Germline CDR1 SGHTA, CDR2 FQGNSA. Trimming took 5 bases from V and 12 from J, leaving 17 bases between them. Comment on this clone: Its antigen remains unknown.

Here immunoSEQ multiplex PCR was the method, and the copy in TCRdb shows in-frame clones only, minus some. The top ten hold 1.5% to 2.5% of the sample, which has more than 300,000 clones, about 86% seen once. The treatment denotes: 15 to 20 received Ad26.COV2.S at low or high dose, single or two shots; 5 received placebo; per-sample allocation not given. Material that was analyzed had been drawn on day 63 after the first vaccine or placebo injection. Sequences were derived from peripheral blood, sampled in a trial of Ad26.COV2.S vaccine versus placebo. This receptor was identified in a person aged 18-65 years who received the Ad26.COV2.S COVID-19 vaccine or a placebo. The V gene is TRBV7-2, the J gene TRBJ2-1, with D possibly matching TRBD2 (5 bases). The CDR3 region has the DNA TGTGCCAGCAGCCCAGAGGGTTTCAAACGGCAGTTCTTC. It yields the protein CASSPEGFKRQFF. Using reference TRBV7-2 and TRBJ2-1 for the parts outside the CDR3, the full variable domain is GAGVSQSPSNKVTEKGKDVELRCDPISGHTALYWYRQSLGQGLEFLIYFQGNSAPDKSGLPSDRFSAERTGGSVSTLTIQRTQQEDSAVYLCASSPEGFKRQFFGPGTRLTVL.